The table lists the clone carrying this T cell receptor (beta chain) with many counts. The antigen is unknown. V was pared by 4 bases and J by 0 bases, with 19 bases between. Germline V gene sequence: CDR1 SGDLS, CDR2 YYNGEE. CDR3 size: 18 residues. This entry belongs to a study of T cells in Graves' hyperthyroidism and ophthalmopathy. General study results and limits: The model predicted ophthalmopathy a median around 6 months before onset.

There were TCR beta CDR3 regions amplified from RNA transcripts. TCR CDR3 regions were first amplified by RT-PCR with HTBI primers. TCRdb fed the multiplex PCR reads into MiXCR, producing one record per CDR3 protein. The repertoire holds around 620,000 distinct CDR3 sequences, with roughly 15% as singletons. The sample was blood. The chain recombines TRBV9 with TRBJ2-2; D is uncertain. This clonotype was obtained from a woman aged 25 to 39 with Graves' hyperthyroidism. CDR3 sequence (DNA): TGTGCCAGCAGCACCCACCCGGACGGAGCCACGAACACCGGGGAGCTGTTTTTT. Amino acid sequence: CASSTHPDGATNTGELFF.